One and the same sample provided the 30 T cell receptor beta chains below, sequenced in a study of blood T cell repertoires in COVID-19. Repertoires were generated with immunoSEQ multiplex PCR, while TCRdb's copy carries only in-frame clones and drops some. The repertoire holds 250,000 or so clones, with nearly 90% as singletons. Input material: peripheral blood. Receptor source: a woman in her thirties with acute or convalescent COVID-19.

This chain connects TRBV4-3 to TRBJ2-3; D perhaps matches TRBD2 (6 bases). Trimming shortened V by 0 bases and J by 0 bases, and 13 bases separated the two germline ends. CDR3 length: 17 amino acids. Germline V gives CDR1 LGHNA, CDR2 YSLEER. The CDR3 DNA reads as TGCGCCAGCAGCCAAGATTGGGCGGGGCGGAGCACAGATACGCAGTATTTT. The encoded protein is CASSQDWAGRSTDTQYF.

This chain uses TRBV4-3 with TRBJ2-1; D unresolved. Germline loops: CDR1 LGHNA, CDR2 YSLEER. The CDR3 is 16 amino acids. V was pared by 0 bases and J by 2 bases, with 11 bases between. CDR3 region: CASSQEVAEAYNEQFF. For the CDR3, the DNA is TGCGCCAGCAGCCAAGAAGTCGCGGAAGCCTACAATGAGCAGTTCTTC.

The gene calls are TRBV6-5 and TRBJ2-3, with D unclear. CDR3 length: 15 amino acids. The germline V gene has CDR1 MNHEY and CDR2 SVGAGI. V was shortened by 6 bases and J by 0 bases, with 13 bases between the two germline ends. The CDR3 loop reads CASRTRSISTDTQYF. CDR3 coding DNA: TGTGCCAGCAGGACTCGGAGTATTAGCACAGATACGCAGTATTTT.

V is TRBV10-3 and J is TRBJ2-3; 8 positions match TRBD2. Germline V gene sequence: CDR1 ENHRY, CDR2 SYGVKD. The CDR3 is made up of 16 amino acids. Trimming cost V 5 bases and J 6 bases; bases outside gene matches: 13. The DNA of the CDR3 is TGTGCCATCAGTTTCCCTGCGAGCGGGAGTGAGGATACGCAGTATTTT. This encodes CAISFPASGSEDTQYF.

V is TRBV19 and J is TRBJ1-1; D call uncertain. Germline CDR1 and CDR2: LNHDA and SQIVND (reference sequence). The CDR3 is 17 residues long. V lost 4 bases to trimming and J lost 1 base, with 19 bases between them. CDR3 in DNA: TGTGCCAGTAGTACGTCTACCGGTTGGCAGGCGAACACTGAAGCTTTCTTT. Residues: CASSTSTGWQANTEAFF.

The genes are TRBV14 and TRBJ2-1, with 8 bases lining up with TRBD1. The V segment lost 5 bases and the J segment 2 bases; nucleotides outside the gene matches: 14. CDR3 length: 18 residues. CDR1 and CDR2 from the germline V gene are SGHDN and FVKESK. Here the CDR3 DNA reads TGTGCCAGCAGCAGCGGACAGGGTCGGGGGAGCACCTACAATGAGCAGTTCTTC. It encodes CASSSGQGRGSTYNEQFF.

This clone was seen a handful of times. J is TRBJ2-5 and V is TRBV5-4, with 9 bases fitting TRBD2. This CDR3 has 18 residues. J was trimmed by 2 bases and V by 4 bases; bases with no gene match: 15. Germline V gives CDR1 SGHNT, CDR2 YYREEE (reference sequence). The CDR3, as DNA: TGTGCCAGCAGCCGAATAACCACACTAGCGGGCGCTCAAGAGACCCAGTACTTC. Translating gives CASSRITTLAGAQETQYF. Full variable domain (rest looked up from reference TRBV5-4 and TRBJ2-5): ETGVTQSPTHLIKTRGQQVTLRCSSQSGHNTVSWYQQALGQGPQFIFQYYREEENGRGNFPPRFSGLQFPNYSSELNVNALELDDSALYLCASSRITTLAGAQETQYFGPGTRLLVL.

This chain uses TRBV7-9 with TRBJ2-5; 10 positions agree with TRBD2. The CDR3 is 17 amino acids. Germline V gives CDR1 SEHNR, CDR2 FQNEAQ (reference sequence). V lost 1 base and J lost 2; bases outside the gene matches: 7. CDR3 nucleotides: TGTGCCAGCAGCTTAGTTCTGGCTAGCGGGGGACAAGAGACCCAGTACTTC. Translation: CASSLVLASGGQETQYF.

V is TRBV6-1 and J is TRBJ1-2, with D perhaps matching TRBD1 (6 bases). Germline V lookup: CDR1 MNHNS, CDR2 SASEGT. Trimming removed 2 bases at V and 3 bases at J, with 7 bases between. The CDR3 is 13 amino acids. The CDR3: CASSEQGHYGYTF. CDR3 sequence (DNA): TGTGCCAGCAGTGAACAGGGGCACTATGGCTACACCTTC.

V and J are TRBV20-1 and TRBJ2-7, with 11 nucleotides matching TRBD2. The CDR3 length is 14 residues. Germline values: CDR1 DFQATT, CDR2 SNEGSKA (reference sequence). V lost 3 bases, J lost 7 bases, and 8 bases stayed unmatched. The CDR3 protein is CSASLLAGVWEQYF. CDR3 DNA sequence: TGCAGTGCTAGTTTACTAGCGGGAGTGTGGGAGCAGTACTTC.

CDR3 in amino acids: CASSLEIGQGSSSTDTQYF. As DNA, the CDR3 is TGCGCCAGCAGCTTGGAAATTGGACAGGGCTCTTCTAGCACAGATACGCAGTATTTT. The chain links TRBV5-1 to TRBJ2-3; 8 bases match TRBD1. After removal of 0 bases from V and 0 bases from J, the junction contained 12 bases not matched to a gene. This CDR3 region has 19 residues. From germline, CDR1 is SGHRS and CDR2 YFSETQ.

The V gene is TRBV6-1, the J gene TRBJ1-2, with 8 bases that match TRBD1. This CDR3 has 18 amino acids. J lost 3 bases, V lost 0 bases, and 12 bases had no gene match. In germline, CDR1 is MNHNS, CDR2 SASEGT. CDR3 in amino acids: CASSEAIKLTTGDYGYTF. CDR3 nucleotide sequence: TGTGCCAGCAGTGAAGCCATAAAATTAACGACAGGGGACTATGGCTACACCTTC.

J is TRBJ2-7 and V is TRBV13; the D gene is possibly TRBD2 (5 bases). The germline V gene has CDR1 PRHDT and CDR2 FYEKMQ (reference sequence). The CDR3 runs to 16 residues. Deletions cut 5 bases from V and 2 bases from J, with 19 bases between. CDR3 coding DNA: TGTGCCAGCAGCCCCGTAACACGGGGTAGCGCCTACGAGCAGTACTTC. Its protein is CASSPVTRGSAYEQYF.

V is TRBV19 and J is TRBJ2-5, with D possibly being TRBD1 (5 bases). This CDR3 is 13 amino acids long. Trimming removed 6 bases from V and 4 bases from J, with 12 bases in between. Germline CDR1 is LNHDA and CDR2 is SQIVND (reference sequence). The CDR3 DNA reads TGTGCCAGTAGCCATCTTGGGGCAGAGACCCAGTACTTC. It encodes CASSHLGAETQYF.

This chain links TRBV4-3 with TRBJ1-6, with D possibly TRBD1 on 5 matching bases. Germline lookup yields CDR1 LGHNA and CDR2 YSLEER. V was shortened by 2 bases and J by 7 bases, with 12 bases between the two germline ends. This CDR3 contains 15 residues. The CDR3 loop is CASSQSSRGNSPLHF. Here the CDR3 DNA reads TGCGCCAGCAGCCAATCGTCAAGGGGAAATTCACCCCTCCACTTT.

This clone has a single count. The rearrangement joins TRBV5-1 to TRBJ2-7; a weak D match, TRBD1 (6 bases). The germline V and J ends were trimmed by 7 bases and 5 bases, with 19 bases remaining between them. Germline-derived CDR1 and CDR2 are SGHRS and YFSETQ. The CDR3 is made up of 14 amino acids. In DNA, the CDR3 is TGCGCCAGCGGAACAGGGCCTAGGGTACACGAGCAGTACTTC. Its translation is CASGTGPRVHEQYF.

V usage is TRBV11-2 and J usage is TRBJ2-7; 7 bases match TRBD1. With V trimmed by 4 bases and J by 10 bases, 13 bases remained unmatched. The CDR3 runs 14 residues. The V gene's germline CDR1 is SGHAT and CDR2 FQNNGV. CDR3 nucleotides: TGTGCCAGCAGCTCAGACAGGGTCAATAAGGAACAGTACTTC. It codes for CASSSDRVNKEQYF.

The CDR3 protein is CASSEFAGSSSTDTQYF. DNA of the CDR3: TGTGCCAGCAGTGAATTTGCGGGATCATCTAGCACAGATACGCAGTATTTT. This chain connects TRBV6-1 to TRBJ2-3, with a weak D call TRBD2 (6 bases). Germline-derived CDR1 and CDR2 are MNHNS and SASEGT. The CDR3 runs to 17 residues. V lost 2 bases to trimming and J lost 0 bases, with 15 bases between them.

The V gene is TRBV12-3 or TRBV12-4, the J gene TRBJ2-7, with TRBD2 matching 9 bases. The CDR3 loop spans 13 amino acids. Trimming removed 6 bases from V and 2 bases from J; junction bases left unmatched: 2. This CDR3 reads CASSRGRAYEQYF. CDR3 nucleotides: TGTGCCAGCAGCCGCGGGAGGGCCTACGAGCAGTACTTC.

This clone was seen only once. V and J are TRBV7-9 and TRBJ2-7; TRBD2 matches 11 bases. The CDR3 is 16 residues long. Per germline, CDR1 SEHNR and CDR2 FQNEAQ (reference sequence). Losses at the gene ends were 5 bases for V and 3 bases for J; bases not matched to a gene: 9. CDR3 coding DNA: TGTGCCAGCAGCACACCGACTAGCGGGAATTTCTACGAGCAGTACTTC. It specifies CASSTPTSGNFYEQYF.

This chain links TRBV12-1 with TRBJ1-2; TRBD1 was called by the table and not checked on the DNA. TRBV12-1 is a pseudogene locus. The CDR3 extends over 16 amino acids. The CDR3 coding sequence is TGTGCCAGCAGCTTCCACCGGGACAGGGCACCGCGAGGCTACACCTTC. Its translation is CASSFHRDRAPRGYTF.

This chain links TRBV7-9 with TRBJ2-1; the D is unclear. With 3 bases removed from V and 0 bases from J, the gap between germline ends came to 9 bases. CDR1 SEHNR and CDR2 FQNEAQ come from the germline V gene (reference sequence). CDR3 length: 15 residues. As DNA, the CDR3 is TGTGCCAGCAGCTTTCCGCTCAGCTCCTACAATGAGCAGTTCTTC. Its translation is CASSFPLSSYNEQFF.

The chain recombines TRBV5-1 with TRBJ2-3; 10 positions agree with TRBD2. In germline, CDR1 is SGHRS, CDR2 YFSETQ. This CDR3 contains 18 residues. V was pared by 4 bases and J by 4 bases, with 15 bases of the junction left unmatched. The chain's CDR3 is CASSPAGSSGSYADTQYF. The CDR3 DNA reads TGCGCCAGCAGCCCGGCCGGGTCTAGCGGGAGTTATGCAGATACGCAGTATTTT.

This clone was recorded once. The CDR3 spells CASRSTGLYEQYF. DNA for the CDR3: TGTGCCAGCAGGAGTACAGGGCTATACGAGCAGTACTTC. This chain connects TRBV6-5 to TRBJ2-7; tentative D call: TRBD1 (6 bases). Trimming pared 6 bases from V and 4 bases from J, leaving 13 bases between. Germline CDR1 and CDR2: MNHEY and SVGAGI. The CDR3 is made up of 13 amino acids.

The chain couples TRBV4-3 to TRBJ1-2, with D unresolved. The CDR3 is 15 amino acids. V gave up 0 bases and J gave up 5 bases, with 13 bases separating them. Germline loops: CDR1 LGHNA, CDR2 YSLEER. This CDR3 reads CASSQDYRGTYGYTF. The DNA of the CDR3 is TGCGCCAGCAGCCAAGATTACCGGGGAACGTATGGCTACACCTTC.

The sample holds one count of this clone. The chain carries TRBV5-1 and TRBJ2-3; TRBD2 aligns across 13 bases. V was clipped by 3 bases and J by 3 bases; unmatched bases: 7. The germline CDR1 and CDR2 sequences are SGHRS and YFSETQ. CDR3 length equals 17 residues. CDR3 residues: CASSSRTSGSGTDTQYF. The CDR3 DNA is TGCGCCAGCAGCTCCCGGACTAGCGGGAGTGGGACAGATACGCAGTATTTT. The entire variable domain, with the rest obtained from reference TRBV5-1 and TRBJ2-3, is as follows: KAGVTQTPRYLIKTRGQQVTLSCSPISGHRSVSWYQQTPGQGLQFLFEYFSETQRNKGNFPGRFSGRQFSNSRSEMNVSTLELGDSALYLCASSSRTSGSGTDTQYFGPGTRLTVL.

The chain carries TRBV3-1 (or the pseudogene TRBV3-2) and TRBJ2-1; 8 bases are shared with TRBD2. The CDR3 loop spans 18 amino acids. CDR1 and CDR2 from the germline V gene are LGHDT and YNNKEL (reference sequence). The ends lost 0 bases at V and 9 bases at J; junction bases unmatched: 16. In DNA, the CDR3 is TGTGCCAGCAGCCAAGATGGGCCTAGCCCGGGAGGGCGCGGTGAGCAGTTCTTC. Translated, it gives CASSQDGPSPGGRGEQFF.

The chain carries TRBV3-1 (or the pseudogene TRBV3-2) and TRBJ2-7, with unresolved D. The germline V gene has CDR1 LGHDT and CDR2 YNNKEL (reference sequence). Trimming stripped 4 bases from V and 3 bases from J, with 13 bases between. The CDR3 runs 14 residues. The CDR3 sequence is CASSPRAQYYEQYF. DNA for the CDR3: TGTGCCAGCAGCCCCCGTGCTCAGTACTACGAGCAGTACTTC.

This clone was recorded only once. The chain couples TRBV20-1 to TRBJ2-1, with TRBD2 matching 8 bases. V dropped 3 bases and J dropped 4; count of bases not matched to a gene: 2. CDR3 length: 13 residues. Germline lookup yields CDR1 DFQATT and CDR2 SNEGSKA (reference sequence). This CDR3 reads CSASTSGYNEQFF. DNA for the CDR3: TGCAGTGCTAGTACTAGCGGTTACAATGAGCAGTTCTTC.

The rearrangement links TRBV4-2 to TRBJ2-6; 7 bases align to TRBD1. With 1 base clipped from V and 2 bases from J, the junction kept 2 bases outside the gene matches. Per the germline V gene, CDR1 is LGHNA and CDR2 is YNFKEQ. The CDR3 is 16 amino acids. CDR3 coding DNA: TGTGCCAGCAGCCAAGCCACAGGGGCTGGGGCCAACGTCCTGACTTTC. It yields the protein CASSQATGAGANVLTF.